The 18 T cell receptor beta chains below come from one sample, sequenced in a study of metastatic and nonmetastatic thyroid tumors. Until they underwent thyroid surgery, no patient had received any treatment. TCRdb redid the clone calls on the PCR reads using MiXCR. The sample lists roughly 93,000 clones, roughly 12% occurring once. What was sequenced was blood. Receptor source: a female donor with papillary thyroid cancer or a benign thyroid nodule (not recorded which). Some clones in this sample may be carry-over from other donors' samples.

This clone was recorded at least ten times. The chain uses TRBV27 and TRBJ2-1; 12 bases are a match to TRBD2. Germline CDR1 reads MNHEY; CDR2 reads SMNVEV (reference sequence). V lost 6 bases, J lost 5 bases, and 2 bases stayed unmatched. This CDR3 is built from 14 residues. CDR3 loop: CASRTSGRNNEQFF. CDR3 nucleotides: TGTGCCAGCAGGACTAGCGGGAGAAACAATGAGCAGTTCTTC.

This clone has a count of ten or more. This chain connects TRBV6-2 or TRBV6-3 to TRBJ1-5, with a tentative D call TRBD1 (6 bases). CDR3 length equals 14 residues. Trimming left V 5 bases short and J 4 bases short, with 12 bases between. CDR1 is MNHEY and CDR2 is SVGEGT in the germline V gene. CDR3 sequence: CASSLGGSNQPQHF. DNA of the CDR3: TGTGCCAGCAGTCTCGGGGGCTCAAATCAGCCCCAGCATTTT.

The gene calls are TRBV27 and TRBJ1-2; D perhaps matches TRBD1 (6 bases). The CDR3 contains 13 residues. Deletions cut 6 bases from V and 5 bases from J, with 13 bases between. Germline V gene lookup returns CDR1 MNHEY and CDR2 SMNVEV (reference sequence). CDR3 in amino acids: CASRGGARYGYTF. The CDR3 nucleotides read TGTGCCAGCAGAGGGGGGGCGCGATATGGCTACACCTTC.

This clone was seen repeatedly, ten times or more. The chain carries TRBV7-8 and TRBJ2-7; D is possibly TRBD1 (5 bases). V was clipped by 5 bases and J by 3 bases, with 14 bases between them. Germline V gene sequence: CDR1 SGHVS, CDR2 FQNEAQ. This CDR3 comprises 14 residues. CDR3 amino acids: CASSPVGRLYEQYF. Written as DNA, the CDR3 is TGTGCCAGCAGCCCAGTGGGGCGACTCTACGAGCAGTACTTC. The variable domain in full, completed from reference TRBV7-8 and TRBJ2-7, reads GAGVSQSPRYKVAKRGQDVALRCDPISGHVSLFWYQQALGQGPEFLTYFQNEAQLDKSGLPSDRFFAERPEGSVSTLKIQRTQQEDSAVYLCASSPVGRLYEQYFGPGTRLTVT.

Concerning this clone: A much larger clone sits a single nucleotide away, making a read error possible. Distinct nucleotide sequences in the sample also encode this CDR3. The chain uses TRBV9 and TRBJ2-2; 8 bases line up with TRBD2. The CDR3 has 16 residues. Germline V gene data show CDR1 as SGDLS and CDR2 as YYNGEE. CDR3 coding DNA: TGTGCCAGCAGCCTATCCCCAGCGGGAGTCACCGGGGAGTTGTTTTTT. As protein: CASSLSPAGVTGELFF.

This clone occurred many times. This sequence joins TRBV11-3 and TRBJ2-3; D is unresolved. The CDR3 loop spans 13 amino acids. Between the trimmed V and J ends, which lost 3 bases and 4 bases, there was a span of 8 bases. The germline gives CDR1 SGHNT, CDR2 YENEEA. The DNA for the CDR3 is TGTGCCAGCAGCTTTTCCTTTTCAGATACGCAGTATTTT. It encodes CASSFSFSDTQYF.

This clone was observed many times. The CDR3 reads CASSKGLAGVGNEQFF. The CDR3 nucleotides read TGTGCCAGCAGTAAAGGACTAGCGGGAGTGGGGAATGAGCAGTTCTTC. The chain uses TRBV12-3 or TRBV12-4 and TRBJ2-1; TRBD2 matches 13 bases. This CDR3 is 16 amino acids long. V lost 5 bases, J lost 7 bases, and 8 bases stayed unmatched.

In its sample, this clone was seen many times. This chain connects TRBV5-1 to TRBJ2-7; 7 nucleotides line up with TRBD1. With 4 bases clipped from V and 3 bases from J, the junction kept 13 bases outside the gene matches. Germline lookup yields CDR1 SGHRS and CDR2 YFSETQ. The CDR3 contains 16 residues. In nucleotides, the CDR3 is TGCGCCAGCAGCCCGGGTGGGGGACAGACCCGCTACGAGCAGTACTTC. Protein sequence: CASSPGGGQTRYEQYF.

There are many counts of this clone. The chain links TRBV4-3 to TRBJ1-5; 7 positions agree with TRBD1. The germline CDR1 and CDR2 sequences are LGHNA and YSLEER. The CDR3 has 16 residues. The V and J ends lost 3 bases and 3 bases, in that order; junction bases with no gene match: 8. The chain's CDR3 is CASSQAAGGTNQPQHF. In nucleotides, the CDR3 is TGCGCCAGCAGCCAGGCCGCAGGGGGAACCAATCAGCCCCAGCATTTT.

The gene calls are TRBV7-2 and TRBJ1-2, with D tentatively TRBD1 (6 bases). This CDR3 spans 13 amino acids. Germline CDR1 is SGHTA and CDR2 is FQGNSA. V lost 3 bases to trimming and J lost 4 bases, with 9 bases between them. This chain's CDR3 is CASSLGAGYGYTF. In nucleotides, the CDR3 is TGTGCCAGCAGCTTGGGGGCAGGCTATGGCTACACCTTC.

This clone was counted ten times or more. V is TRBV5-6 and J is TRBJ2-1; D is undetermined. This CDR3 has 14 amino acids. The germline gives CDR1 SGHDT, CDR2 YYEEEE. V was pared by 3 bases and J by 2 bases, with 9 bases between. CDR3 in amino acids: CASSSPYTYNEQFF. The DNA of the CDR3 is TGTGCCAGCAGCTCCCCCTACACCTACAATGAGCAGTTCTTC.

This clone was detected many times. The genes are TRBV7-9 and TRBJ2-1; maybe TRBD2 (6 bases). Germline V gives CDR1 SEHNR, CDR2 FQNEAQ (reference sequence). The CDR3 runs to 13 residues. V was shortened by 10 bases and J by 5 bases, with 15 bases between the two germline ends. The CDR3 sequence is CAIQRAGDNEQFF. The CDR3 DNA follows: TGTGCCATCCAGCGGGCTGGAGACAATGAGCAGTTCTTC.

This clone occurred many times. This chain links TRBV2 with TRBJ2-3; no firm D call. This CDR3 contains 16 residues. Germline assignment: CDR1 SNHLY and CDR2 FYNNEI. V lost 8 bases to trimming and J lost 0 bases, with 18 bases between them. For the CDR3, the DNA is TGTGCCAGCTTCCCTTTTAGTAGCAGGAGCACAGATACGCAGTATTTT. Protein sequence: CASFPFSSRSTDTQYF.

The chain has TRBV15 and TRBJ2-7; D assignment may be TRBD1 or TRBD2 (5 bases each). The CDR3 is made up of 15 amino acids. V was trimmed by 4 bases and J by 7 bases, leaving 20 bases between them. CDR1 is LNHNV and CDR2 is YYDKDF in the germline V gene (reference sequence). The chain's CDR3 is CATSIYRDQRVEQYF. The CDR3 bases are TGTGCCACCAGCATATACCGGGACCAAAGAGTGGAGCAGTACTTC.

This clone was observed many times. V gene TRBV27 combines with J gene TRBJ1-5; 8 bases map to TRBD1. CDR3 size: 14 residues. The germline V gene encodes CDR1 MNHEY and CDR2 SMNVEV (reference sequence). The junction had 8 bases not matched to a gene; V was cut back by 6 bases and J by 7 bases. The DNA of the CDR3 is TGTGCCAGCAGCATACAGGGGGTCGGCCAGCCCCAGCATTTT. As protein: CASSIQGVGQPQHF.

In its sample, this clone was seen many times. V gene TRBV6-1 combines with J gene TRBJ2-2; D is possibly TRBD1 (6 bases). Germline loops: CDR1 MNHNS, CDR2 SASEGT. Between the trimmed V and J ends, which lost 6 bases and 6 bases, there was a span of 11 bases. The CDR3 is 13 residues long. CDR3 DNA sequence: TGTGCCAGCAGCACTCAGGGGTCCGGGGAGCTGTTTTTT. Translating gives CASSTQGSGELFF.

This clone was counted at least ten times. The CDR3, as DNA: TGTGCCAGCTCCTCTTCAGCGGGAGCTTACAATGAGCAGTTCTTC. Translated, it gives CASSSSAGAYNEQFF. The chain joins TRBV18 to TRBJ2-1; TRBD2 matches 8 bases. CDR3 length: 15 residues. Germline lookup yields CDR1 KGHSH and CDR2 LQKENI. Trimming took 6 bases from V and 4 from J; bases not matched to a gene: 8.

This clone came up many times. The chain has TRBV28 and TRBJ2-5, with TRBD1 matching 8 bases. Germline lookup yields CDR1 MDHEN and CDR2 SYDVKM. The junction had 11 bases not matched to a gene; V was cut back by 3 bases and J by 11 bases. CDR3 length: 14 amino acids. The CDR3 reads CASSFTTGGPHQYF. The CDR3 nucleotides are TGTGCCAGCAGTTTTACAACAGGGGGACCCCATCAGTACTTC. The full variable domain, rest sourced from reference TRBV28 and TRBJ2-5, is DVKVTQSSRYLVKRTGEKVFLECVQDMDHENMFWYRQDPGLGLRLIYFSYDVKMKEKGDIPEGYSVSREKKERFSLILESASTNQTSMYLCASSFTTGGPHQYFGPGTRLLVL.